This T cell receptor (beta chain) was recorded in a study of shared clonotypes between healthy human individuals. Study outcomes and limitations: Owing to a small donor count, the genetic and exposure-history diversity represented was limited.

In germline, CDR1 is SGHDN, CDR2 FVKESK. Trimming took off 0 bases at V and 5 bases at J, with 9 bases between the two ends. CDR3 length: 14 amino acids. About this clone: The antigen is unknown.

TCRdb's copy holds only in-frame clones and misses some; the assay was immunoSEQ multiplex PCR. The sample shows about 1,500,000 clones, roughly 96% of them seen only once. Sample: naive CD4+ T cells sorted from blood. Subset given: CD45RA+ positively selected. The rearrangement joins TRBV14 to TRBJ2-3, with D hard to call. The sequence was collected from a man aged 25 to 40 in good health. CDR3 DNA sequence: TGTGCCAGCAGCCAAGAAATGGTCTTAGATACGCAGTATTTT. Translation gives CASSQEMVLDTQYF.